This TCR beta chain appears in the sequencing data of a study of primary melanoma T cells and metastatic recurrence. Sequencing used immunoSEQ multiplex PCR; TCRdb keeps in-frame clones, though not all of them. The top ten hold around a fifth of the sample, which has over 3,000 clones, roughly four fifths seen once. The length of the CDR3 is 15 residues. Trimming removed 4 bases at V and 4 bases at J, with 14 bases between. A remark on this clone: The antigen is undetermined.

Study-level points and caveats: Reportedly, T-cell fraction predicted progression-free survival beyond thickness, ulceration, mitoses, age. Suggested, not shown: primary melanomas can contain effective antitumor T cells.

The genes are TRBV7-1 and TRBJ1-5, with D perhaps TRBD1 (6 bases). TRBV7-1 is reported as an ORF; its role is uncertain. The sequenced sample consisted of melanoma tumor tissue. This clonotype was sampled from a human donor with melanoma. CDR3 amino acids: CASSFLQGLNQPQHF. CDR3 DNA sequence: TGTGCCAGCAGCTTTCTGCAGGGGCTTAATCAGCCCCAGCATTTT.